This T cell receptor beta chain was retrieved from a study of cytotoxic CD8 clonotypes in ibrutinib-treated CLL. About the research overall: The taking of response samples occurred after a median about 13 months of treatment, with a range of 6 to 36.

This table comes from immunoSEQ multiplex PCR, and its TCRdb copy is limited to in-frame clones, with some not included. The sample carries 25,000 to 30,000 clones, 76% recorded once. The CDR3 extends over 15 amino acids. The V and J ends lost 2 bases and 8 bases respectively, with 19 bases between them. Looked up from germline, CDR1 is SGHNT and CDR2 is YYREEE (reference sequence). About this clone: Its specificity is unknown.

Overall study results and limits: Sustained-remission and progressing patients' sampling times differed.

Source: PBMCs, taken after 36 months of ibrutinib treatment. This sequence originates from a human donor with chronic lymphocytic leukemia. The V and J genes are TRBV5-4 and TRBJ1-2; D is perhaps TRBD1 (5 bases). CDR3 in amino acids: CASSFDRSGPQGYTF. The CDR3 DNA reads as TGTGCCAGCAGCTTTGACAGAAGCGGGCCTCAGGGCTACACCTTC.